This is a list of T cell receptor beta chains from one sample in a study of cytomegalovirus exposure and HLA in healthy donors. Libraries were prepared by immunoSEQ multiplex PCR; TCRdb keeps only in-frame clonotypes and omits some of them. Among approximately 170,000 clones listed, around 80% were seen once. The sequencing input was PBMCs. The receptor source for this set is a male donor in good health and CMV-seronegative. The CDR3 runs from the conserved cysteine through the conserved F or W.

V gene,J gene,CDR3 protein
TRBV7-9,TRBJ2-3,CASSLLAGEVDTQYF
TRBV5-4,TRBJ2-3,CASKQAGGLNTQYF
TRBV19,TRBJ1-5,CASSAQSYSNQPQHF
TRBV11-1,TRBJ2-7,CASSPVPYEQYF
TRBV28,TRBJ1-5,CASTLPRGPQHF
TRBV9,TRBJ2-5,CASSVGSGQETQYF
TRBV7-9,TRBJ1-1,CASSLAGQTALEAFF
TRBV4-3,TRBJ1-1,CASSQGQGGNTEAFF
TRBV19,TRBJ2-4,CASTEGAPYGNIQYF
TRBV18,TRBJ2-1,CASSPLREHEQFF
TRBV12-5,TRBJ2-5,CASGIVPGETQYF
TRBV28,TRBJ1-4,CASSLEQENEKLFF
TRBV28,TRBJ2-1,CASSTRPHNEQFF
TRBV7-2,TRBJ1-1,CASRSGTGGFGTEAFF
TRBV7-2,TRBJ1-1,CASSSSGQLNTEAFF
TRBV29-1,TRBJ1-2,CSVEGQGAGGYTF
TRBV6-1,TRBJ2-7,CASSEQQGEYHEQYF
TRBV27,TRBJ1-2,CASSFLDRERDGYTF
TRBV27,TRBJ2-7,CASSPIGGLEQYF
TRBV9,TRBJ2-3,CASSVASDTQYF
TRBV19,TRBJ1-4,CASISRGRDEKLFF
TRBV27,TRBJ1-5,CASSAIQGVNQPQHF
TRBV7-9,TRBJ2-7,CSSSSRGSYEQYF
TRBV4-1,TRBJ2-7,CASSQDGTGGSVYEQYF
TRBV6-6,TRBJ1-1,CASSFQTGGEAFF
TRBV29-1,TRBJ2-1,CSVAVSGSYNEQFF
TRBV7-3,TRBJ2-3,CASSLIPSGTGDTQYF
TRBV27,TRBJ2-7,CASSPGLAVTYEQYF
TRBV6-5,TRBJ2-7,CASSYTLNNEQYF
TRBV6-5,TRBJ1-3,CASSYLASSGNTIYF
TRBV5-8,TRBJ1-1,CASSPRVWEVTEAFF
TRBV7-9,TRBJ2-2,CASSSTGSLKIVELFF
TRBV6-5,TRBJ2-7,CASTAGGEQYF
TRBV18,TRBJ1-4,CASSPEWNREGEKLFF
TRBV7-7,TRBJ2-3,CASSQRHSTDTQYF
TRBV6-1,TRBJ2-7,CASLLGGGSYEQYF
TRBV29-1,TRBJ2-7,CSGSRGVSYEQYF
TRBV9,TRBJ2-1,CASSVGSQDLYNEQFF
TRBV9,TRBJ2-4,CASSDGRVGFQNIQYF
TRBV7-2,TRBJ2-1,CASSTSGGSYNEQFF
TRBV7-2,TRBJ2-7,CASSFFTYEQYF
TRBV27,TRBJ2-1,CASSELAGPLKGRNEQFF
TRBV4-1,TRBJ2-7,CASSQAQLASSSYEQYF
TRBV13,TRBJ1-2,CASSFSPGQEAYGYTF
TRBV2,TRBJ2-6,CASSRTGTSGANVLTF
TRBV27,TRBJ2-7,CASSTVTGDEQYF
TRBV4-2,TRBJ2-2,CASNRDRNTGELFF
TRBV5-8,TRBJ2-3,CASASGGTPFDTQYF
TRBV4-3,TRBJ2-1,CASSQEGRTTIDEQFF
TRBV4-1,TRBJ1-2,CASSQDTGLNSYGYTF
TRBV6-5,TRBJ2-7,CASSRASGTFYEQYF
TRBV4-3,TRBJ1-5,CASSQDYGTGNQPQHF